This T cell receptor beta chain was captured by sequencing in a study of blood T cells in healthy people across ages. Study findings and constraints: In long-lived donors, naive CD4+ cell counts and diversity exceeded those of aged donors.

Together with a sample-barcoded 5' primer, a J-beta primer mix was included in a second PCR lasting roughly 6 to 12 cycles. TCRdb redid the calling of the 5' RACE reads with MiXCR, one entry per CDR3 protein. Of roughly 720,000 distinct CDR3 sequences listed, about 55% were seen once; the top ten hold about 38%. In its sample, this clonotype was seen a few times. Its antigen remains unknown. Germline CDR1 SGHDT, CDR2 YYEEEE. The CDR3 sequence is 13 residues long. V lost 0 bases, J lost 14 bases, and 16 bases lay in between. The chain employs TRBV5-6 and TRBJ2-3; a weak D match, TRBD2 (5 bases). The sample comprised blood. This TCR came from an elderly man in good health. The CDR3 region has the DNA TGTGCCAGCAGCTTGGTCGGGAACAGATACGCGTATTTT. As protein: CASSLVGNRYAYF.